This T cell receptor (beta chain) emerged from a study of a mutant IDH1 vaccine in newly diagnosed glioma. At the level of the study: Vaccination was launched 4-6 weeks after radiotherapy alone, or with temozolomide cycles. Treated patients, approximately 60% male and roughly 38% female, averaged approximately 40 years of age.

The J segment lost 5 bases and the V segment lost 4 bases, leaving 4 bases of the junction unmatched. The CDR3 length is 13 residues. Germline CDR1 reads SGHNT; CDR2 reads YYREEE (reference sequence). Time point specified: week 23, last vaccination. The vaccine gave 300 ug of a 20-mer mutant IDH1 peptide subcutaneously per dose. New WHO grade 3 or 4 IDH1-mutant, ATRX-lost astrocytomas were present in all donors. Findings and limits, study-wide: Changes in top peripheral clonotypes did not appear linked to pseudoprogression.

Clones were read by immunoSEQ multiplex PCR, and TCRdb kept only the in-frame ones, dropping some. This table holds about 38,000 clones, 81% found once. As regards this clone: Its antigen remains unidentified.

The gene calls are TRBV5-4 and TRBJ2-5; 8 positions agree with TRBD2. This TCR was recovered from a man in his forties or fifties with glioma. Sequences were derived from PBMCs, sampled from a glioma patient whose treatment included an IDH1 peptide vaccine. The CDR3 loop reads CASSLSGGETQYF. The CDR3 DNA sequence: TGTGCCAGCAGCCTCAGCGGGGGTGAGACCCAGTACTTC.